These 23 T cell receptor beta chains originate from one sample sequenced in a study of T cell responses to AZD1222 COVID-19 vaccine. Data came from immunoSEQ multiplex PCR; TCRdb stores just in-frame clones and leaves some out. The profile covers about 120,000 clones, with approximately 86% appearing a single time and 5% to 7% taken by the ten largest. Sequenced here: peripheral blood, sampled on day 0 of AZD1222 vaccination. These receptors all come from an adult in good health.

V and J are TRBV24-1 and TRBJ2-2; D may match TRBD1 or TRBD2 (5 bases each). The CDR3 extends over 17 amino acids. The V gene's germline CDR1 is KGHDR and CDR2 SFDVKD. Trimming pared 2 bases from V and 3 bases from J, leaving 15 bases between. In DNA form, the CDR3 reads TGTGCCACCAGTGATTGGGGGTTTCGGGGTGACACCGGGGAGCTGTTTTTT. Its protein is CATSDWGFRGDTGELFF.

On this clone itself: The sample contains more than one DNA sequence encoding this CDR3. The CDR3 loop reads CASSYSPGSYGYTF. Written as DNA, the CDR3 is TGTGCCAGCAGTTACAGCCCCGGGAGCTATGGCTACACCTTC. The genes are TRBV6-6 and TRBJ1-2; no clear D. CDR1 and CDR2 from the germline V gene are MNHNY and SVGAGI (reference sequence). CDR3 length equals 14 residues. V lost 2 bases and J 4 bases, leaving 11 bases between the germline ends.

This clone showed up just a few times. The DNA of the CDR3 is TGTGCCAGCTCGGAGGCCAACGAGCAGTACTTC. Translating it yields CASSEANEQYF. The chain is built from TRBV2 and TRBJ2-7; D is possibly TRBD2 (5 bases). V lost 8 bases and J 5 bases, leaving 10 bases between the germline ends. The CDR3 spans 11 residues. CDR1 and CDR2 from the germline V gene are SNHLY and FYNNEI.

This chain links TRBV28 with TRBJ1-6; D uncertain. This CDR3 comprises 13 residues. Germline V gene sequence: CDR1 MDHEN, CDR2 SYDVKM. The germline V and J ends were trimmed by 5 bases and 3 bases, with 5 bases remaining between them. For the CDR3, the DNA is TGTGCCAGCAGTCCCGTCTATAATTCACCCCTCCACTTT. Translation: CASSPVYNSPLHF.

This clone was recorded a few times. The chain has TRBV14 and TRBJ2-7; TRBD1 agrees at 7 bases. There are 14 residues in the CDR3. Germline CDR1 and CDR2: SGHDN and FVKESK. The junction had 11 bases not matched to a gene; V was cut back by 1 base and J by 11 bases. The CDR3 sequence is CASSQGDRVLFKYF. As DNA, the CDR3 is TGTGCCAGCAGCCAAGGGGACAGAGTCCTCTTCAAGTACTTC.

The chain links TRBV5-5 to TRBJ1-5; 7 nucleotides agree with TRBD1. There are 15 residues in the CDR3. CDR1 and CDR2 from the germline V gene are SGHKS and YYEKEE (reference sequence). The V gene end was trimmed by 4 bases and the J gene end by 1 base; junction bases not matched to a gene: 5. CDR3 nucleotide sequence: TGTGCCAGCAGCCCCAGGGGGGGGAGCAATCAGCCCCAGCATTTT. This codes for CASSPRGGSNQPQHF.

The chain carries TRBV7-8 and TRBJ1-6; 10 positions match TRBD1. J was trimmed by 9 bases and V by 5 bases; bases with no gene match: 13. Germline CDR1 is SGHVS and CDR2 is FQNEAQ. This CDR3 is built from 17 residues. CDR3 coding DNA: TGTGCCAGCAGCCCCTCGAGGGGACAGGGGTCGGGTTCACCCCTCCACTTT. It codes for CASSPSRGQGSGSPLHF.

The chain is built from TRBV19 and TRBJ2-1; D unresolved. The ends were cut back, 6 bases at V and 2 bases at J, with 5 bases in the middle. The germline CDR1 and CDR2 sequences are LNHDA and SQIVND (reference sequence). CDR3 size: 12 residues. This CDR3 is CASSLTYNEQFF. CDR3 coding DNA: TGTGCCAGTAGCCTTACCTACAATGAGCAGTTCTTC.

This chain uses TRBV29-1 with TRBJ2-1; D is undetermined. The V end was cut by 2 bases, the J end by 4 bases, with 9 bases between. CDR3 length: 13 residues. Germline CDR1 SQVTM, CDR2 ANQGSEA. The CDR3 coding sequence is TGCAGCGTTGAATGGGCAGGTTACAATGAGCAGTTCTTC. Translated: CSVEWAGYNEQFF.

This rearrangement joins TRBV29-1 to TRBJ1-6, with D uncertain. Per the germline V gene, CDR1 is SQVTM and CDR2 is ANQGSEA. V was pared by 7 bases and J by 13 bases, with 20 bases between. The CDR3 has 13 amino acids. The CDR3 loop is CSAQSGVTSPLHF. In nucleotides, the CDR3 is TGCAGCGCTCAGAGCGGCGTTACCTCTCCCCTCCACTTT.

This sequence joins TRBV19 and TRBJ2-5; D is unclear. Germline V gene data show CDR1 as LNHDA and CDR2 as SQIVND (reference sequence). The CDR3 is 14 residues long. V was shortened by 5 bases and J by 0 bases, with 10 bases between the two germline ends. This chain's CDR3 is CASSRQRYQETQYF. CDR3 coding DNA: TGTGCCAGTAGTCGGCAAAGGTACCAAGAGACCCAGTACTTC. The variable domain in full, completed from reference TRBV19 and TRBJ2-5, reads DGGITQSPKYLFRKEGQNVTLSCEQNLNHDAMYWYRQDPGQGLRLIYYSQIVNDFQKGDIAEGYSVSREKKESFPLTVTSAQKNPTAFYLCASSRQRYQETQYFGPGTRLLVL.

Concerning this clone: Germline is not matched at one junction end, which may reflect a read error. The rearrangement joins TRBV4-1 to TRBJ1-1; 9 bases align to TRBD1. The CDR3 runs to 12 residues. Per the germline V gene, CDR1 is MGHRA and CDR2 is YSYEKL. The DNA for the CDR3 is TGCGCCAGCAGCCAAGCGACAGGGGGGCCGAGATTT. Protein product: CASSQATGGPRF.

The genes are TRBV24-1 and TRBJ2-2; D is unresolved. CDR3 size: 12 residues. The V gene's germline CDR1 is KGHDR and CDR2 SFDVKD. V was clipped by 9 bases and J by 3 bases, with 7 bases between them. CDR3 sequence reads: CATQRYTGELFF. The CDR3 nucleotides are TGTGCCACCCAGAGATACACCGGGGAGCTGTTTTTT.

The genes are TRBV19 and TRBJ1-2; D might be TRBD1 (6 bases). This CDR3 comprises 13 residues. Trimming cost V 6 bases and J 8 bases, with 16 bases left between them. Per germline, CDR1 LNHDA and CDR2 SQIVND (reference sequence). CDR3 sequence (DNA): TGTGCCAGTAGACGGACCGGGGGCTGGGGCTACACCTTC. It specifies CASRRTGGWGYTF.

This clone was seen a few times. The chain couples TRBV15 to TRBJ2-5, with D perhaps TRBD1 (5 bases). V dropped 6 bases and J dropped 4 bases, with 18 bases sitting between them. CDR1 is LNHNV and CDR2 is YYDKDF in the germline V gene (reference sequence). CDR3 length: 15 amino acids. CDR3 residues: CATSLGRESSETQYF. CDR3 coding DNA: TGTGCCACCAGTTTGGGGCGAGAGAGCTCAGAGACCCAGTACTTC. Together with reference TRBV15 and TRBJ2-5, the CDR3 gives the full variable domain: DAMVIQNPRYQVTQFGKPVTLSCSQTLNHNVMYWYQQKSSQAPKLLFHYYDKDFNNEADTPDNFQSRRPNTSFCFLDIRSPGLGDTAMYLCATSLGRESSETQYFGPGTRLLVL.

The rearrangement joins TRBV9 to TRBJ2-3; 8 bases line up with TRBD2. V lost 4 bases to trimming and J lost 5 bases; unmatched junction nucleotides: 9. This CDR3 has 15 residues. The germline gives CDR1 SGDLS, CDR2 YYNGEE. CDR3 sequence: CASSSSGGPKDTQYF. CDR3 DNA sequence: TGTGCCAGCAGCTCGTCGGGGGGGCCTAAAGATACGCAGTATTTT.

The table lists this clone with a few counts. This rearrangement joins TRBV5-1 to TRBJ1-3; D gene uncertain. This CDR3 is 11 amino acids long. Germline values: CDR1 SGHRS, CDR2 YFSETQ. Trimming pared 3 bases from V and 7 bases from J, leaving 5 bases between. CDR3 sequence (DNA): TGCGCCAGCAGCTCCTCTAACACCATATATTTT. This encodes CASSSSNTIYF.

The table lists this clone with a count of one. The rearrangement links TRBV7-9 to TRBJ1-2; possible D gene TRBD1, 5 bases. The CDR3 spans 15 residues. CDR1 is SEHNR, CDR2 FQNEAQ, per germline (reference sequence). Deletions cut 5 bases from V and 5 bases from J, with 18 bases between. The CDR3 DNA sequence: TGTGCCAGCAGCCCCCGACAGTTGAATTTTTATGGCTACACCTTC. Protein sequence: CASSPRQLNFYGYTF. The full variable domain, its missing parts supplied by reference TRBV7-9 and TRBJ1-2, is DTGVSQNPRHKITKRGQNVTFRCDPISEHNRLYWYRQTLGQGPEFLTYFQNEAQLEKSRLLSDRFSAERPKGSFSTLEIQRTEQGDSAMYLCASSPRQLNFYGYTFGSGTRLTVV.

The V and J genes are TRBV5-5 and TRBJ2-3; D remains ambiguous. The CDR3 extends over 18 amino acids. The germline CDR1 and CDR2 sequences are SGHKS and YYEKEE (reference sequence). Trimming left V 4 bases short and J 2 bases short, with 23 bases between. As DNA, the CDR3 is TGTGCCAGCAGCCCCTACCTCCTCGGACCCCAACCCACAGATACGCAGTATTTT. Its protein is CASSPYLLGPQPTDTQYF.

Here the CDR3 reads CASSHSRGQAKPGELFF. The CDR3 DNA sequence: TGTGCCAGCAGCCATTCCCGTGGGCAGGCCAAGCCCGGGGAGCTGTTTTTT. The V gene is TRBV3-1 (or the pseudogene TRBV3-2), the J gene TRBJ2-2; no clear D gene. The germline V gene encodes CDR1 LGHDT and CDR2 YNNKEL (reference sequence). Between the trimmed V and J ends, which lost 3 bases and 6 bases, there was a span of 20 bases. CDR3 length: 17 amino acids.

The rearrangement uses TRBV5-1 and TRBJ1-6; the D is unclear. CDR1 is SGHRS and CDR2 is YFSETQ in the germline V gene. The CDR3 is 14 amino acids. Trimming cost V 5 bases and J 6 bases, with 12 bases left between them. This chain's CDR3 is CASREQFSNSPLHF. CDR3 nucleotide sequence: TGCGCCAGCAGGGAACAGTTTTCTAATTCACCCCTCCACTTT.

This clone was seen once. The rearrangement uses TRBV2 and TRBJ1-2; unclear D gene. Germline values: CDR1 SNHLY, CDR2 FYNNEI. The V end lost 5 bases, the J end lost 4 bases, and 11 bases lay between the germline ends. This CDR3 spans 13 amino acids. The CDR3 DNA is TGTGCCAGCAGTTTACAGCGCAGCTATGGCTACACCTTC. Translating gives CASSLQRSYGYTF. Together with reference TRBV2 and TRBJ1-2, the CDR3 gives the full variable domain: EPEVTQTPSHQVTQMGQEVILRCVPISNHLYFYWYRQILGQKVEFLVSFYNNEISEKSEIFDDQFSVERPDGSNFTLKIRSTKLEDSAMYFCASSLQRSYGYTFGSGTRLTVV.

V gene TRBV14 combines with J gene TRBJ2-1; D is possibly TRBD2 (6 bases). V lost 2 bases, J lost 4 bases, and 15 bases lay in between. The CDR3 covers 16 residues. Germline CDR1 reads SGHDN; CDR2 reads FVKESK. The CDR3 DNA reads as TGTGCCAGCAGCCAAAAGGGGTTCCGGGGGTACAATGAGCAGTTCTTC. Amino acid sequence: CASSQKGFRGYNEQFF.